This TCR beta chain was captured in a study of Tregs in tolerant kidney transplant recipients. Germline lookup yields CDR1 SEHNR and CDR2 FQNEAQ (reference sequence). The CDR3 has 17 amino acids, counting both end residues. As concerns this clone: What it binds is unknown. This likely comes from a read error, as the CDR3 has no conserved phenylalanine or tryptophan at its end. The limits of the CDR3 on the DNA are not certain, so only TCRdb's listed CDR3 is given.

Related graft donors supplied nonmyeloablative bone marrow transplants, and mixed chimerism was transient. Regarding the study as a whole: Biological reproducibility was not directly addressed in this study. The small number of patients limits these findings pending further validation.

Sequencing was performed with immunoSEQ multiplex PCR; in TCRdb, only in-frame clones are kept and a portion is missing. The table records about 81,000 clones, roughly 90% of them present only once. Material: CD4+ T cells from blood (PBMCs), obtained 24 months after the transplant. J is TRBJ2-3 and V is TRBV7-9; the table's D call, TRBD2, was not checked against the DNA. This sequence was found in a human patient who received a combined kidney and bone marrow transplant. Some T cells here may be from the graft donor. CDR3 amino acids: CASSSDRGLAGGPFPLL.